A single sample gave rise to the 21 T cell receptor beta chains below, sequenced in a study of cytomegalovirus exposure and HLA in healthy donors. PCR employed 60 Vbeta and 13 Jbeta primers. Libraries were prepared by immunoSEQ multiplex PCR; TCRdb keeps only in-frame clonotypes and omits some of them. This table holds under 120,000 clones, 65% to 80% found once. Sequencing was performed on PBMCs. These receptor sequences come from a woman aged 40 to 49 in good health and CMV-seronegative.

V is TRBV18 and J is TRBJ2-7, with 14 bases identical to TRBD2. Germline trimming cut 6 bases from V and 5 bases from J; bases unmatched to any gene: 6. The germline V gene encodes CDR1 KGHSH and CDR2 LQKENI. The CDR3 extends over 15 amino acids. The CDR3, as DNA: TGTGCCAGCTCTCGGGGGACTAGCGGGAGTAACGAGCAGTACTTC. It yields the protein CASSRGTSGSNEQYF.

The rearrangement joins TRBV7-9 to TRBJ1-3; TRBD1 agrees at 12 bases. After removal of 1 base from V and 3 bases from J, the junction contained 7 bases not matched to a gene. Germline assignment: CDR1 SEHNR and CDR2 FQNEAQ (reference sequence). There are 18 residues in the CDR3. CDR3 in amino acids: CASSLGPGQGADGNTIYF. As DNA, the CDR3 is TGTGCCAGCAGCTTAGGGCCGGGACAGGGGGCGGATGGAAACACCATATATTTT.

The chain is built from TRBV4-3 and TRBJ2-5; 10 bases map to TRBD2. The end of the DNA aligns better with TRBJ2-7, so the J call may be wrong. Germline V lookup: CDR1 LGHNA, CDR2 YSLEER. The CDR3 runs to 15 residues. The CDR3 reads CASREGTSASYEQYF. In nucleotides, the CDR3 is TGCGCCAGCAGGGAAGGGACTAGCGCTTCCTACGAGCAGTACTTC.

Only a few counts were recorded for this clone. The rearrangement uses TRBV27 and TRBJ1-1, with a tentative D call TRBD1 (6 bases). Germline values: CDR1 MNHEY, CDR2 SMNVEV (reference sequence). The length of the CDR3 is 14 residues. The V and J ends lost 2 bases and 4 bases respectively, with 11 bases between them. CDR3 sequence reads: CASSLHRVGTEAFF. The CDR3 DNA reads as TGTGCCAGCAGTTTACACAGGGTCGGCACTGAAGCTTTCTTT.

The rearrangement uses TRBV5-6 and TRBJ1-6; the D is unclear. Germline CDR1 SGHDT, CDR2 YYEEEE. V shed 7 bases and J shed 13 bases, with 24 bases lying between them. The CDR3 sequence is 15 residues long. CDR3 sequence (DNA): TGTGCCAGCGGATCTATCCGGTGGGAGCCGAGGCCCCTCCACTTT. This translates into CASGSIRWEPRPLHF.

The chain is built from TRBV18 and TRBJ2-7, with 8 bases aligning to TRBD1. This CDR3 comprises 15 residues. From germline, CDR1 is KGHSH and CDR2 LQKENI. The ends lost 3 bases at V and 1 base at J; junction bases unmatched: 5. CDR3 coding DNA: TGTGCCAGCTCACCGATGGGACAGGTTTCCTACGAGCAGTACTTC. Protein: CASSPMGQVSYEQYF.

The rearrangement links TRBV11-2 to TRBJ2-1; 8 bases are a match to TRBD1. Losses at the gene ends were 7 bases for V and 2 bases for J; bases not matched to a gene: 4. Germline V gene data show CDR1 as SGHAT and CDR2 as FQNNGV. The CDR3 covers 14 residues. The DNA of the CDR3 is TGTGCCAGCATGCGGGACAGGACCTACAATGAGCAGTTCTTC. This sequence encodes CASMRDRTYNEQFF.

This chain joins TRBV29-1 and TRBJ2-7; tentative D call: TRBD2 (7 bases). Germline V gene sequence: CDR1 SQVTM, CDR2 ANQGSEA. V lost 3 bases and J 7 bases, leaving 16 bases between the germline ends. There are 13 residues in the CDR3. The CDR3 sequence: CSVDRGRGGEQYF. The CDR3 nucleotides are TGCAGCGTTGACCGTGGGAGGGGGGGGGAGCAGTACTTC.

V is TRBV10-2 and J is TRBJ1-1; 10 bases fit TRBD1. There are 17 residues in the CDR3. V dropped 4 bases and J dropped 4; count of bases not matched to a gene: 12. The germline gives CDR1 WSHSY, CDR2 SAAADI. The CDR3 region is CASSGGTGERGFTEAFF. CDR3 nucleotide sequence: TGCGCCAGCAGTGGAGGGACAGGGGAAAGGGGGTTCACTGAAGCTTTCTTT.

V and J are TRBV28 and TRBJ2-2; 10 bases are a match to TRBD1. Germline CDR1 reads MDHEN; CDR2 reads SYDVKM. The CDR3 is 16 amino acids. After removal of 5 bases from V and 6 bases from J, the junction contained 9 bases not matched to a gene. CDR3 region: CASSPRTGGLSGELFF. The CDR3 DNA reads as TGTGCCAGCAGTCCCCGGACAGGGGGATTGTCCGGGGAGCTGTTTTTT. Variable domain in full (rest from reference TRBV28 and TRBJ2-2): DVKVTQSSRYLVKRTGEKVFLECVQDMDHENMFWYRQDPGLGLRLIYFSYDVKMKEKGDIPEGYSVSREKKERFSLILESASTNQTSMYLCASSPRTGGLSGELFFGEGSRLTVL.

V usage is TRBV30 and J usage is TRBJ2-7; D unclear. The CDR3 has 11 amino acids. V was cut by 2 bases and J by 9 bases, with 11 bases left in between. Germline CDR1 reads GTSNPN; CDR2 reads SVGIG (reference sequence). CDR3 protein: CAWSFELRQYF. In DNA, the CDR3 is TGTGCCTGGAGTTTTGAGTTGAGGCAGTACTTC.

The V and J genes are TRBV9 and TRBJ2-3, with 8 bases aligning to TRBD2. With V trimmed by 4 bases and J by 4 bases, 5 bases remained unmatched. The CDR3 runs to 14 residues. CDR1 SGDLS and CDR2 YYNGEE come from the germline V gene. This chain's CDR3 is CASSITTSADTQYF. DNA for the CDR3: TGTGCCAGCAGCATTACGACTAGCGCAGATACGCAGTATTTT.

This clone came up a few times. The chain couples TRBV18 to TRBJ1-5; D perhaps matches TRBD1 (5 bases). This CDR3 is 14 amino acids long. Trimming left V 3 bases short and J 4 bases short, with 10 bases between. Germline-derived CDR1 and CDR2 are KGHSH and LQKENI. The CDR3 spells CASSPGGENQPQHF. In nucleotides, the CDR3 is TGTGCCAGCTCACCGGGGGGGGAGAATCAGCCCCAGCATTTT.

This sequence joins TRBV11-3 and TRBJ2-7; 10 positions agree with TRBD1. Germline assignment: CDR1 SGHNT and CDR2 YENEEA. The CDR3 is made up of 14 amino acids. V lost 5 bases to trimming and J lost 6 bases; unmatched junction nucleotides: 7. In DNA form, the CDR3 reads TGTGCCAGCAGCCCCGGGACAGGGGTAGGCGAGCAGTACTTC. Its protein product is CASSPGTGVGEQYF. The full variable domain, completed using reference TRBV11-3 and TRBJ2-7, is EAGVVQSPRYKIIEKKQPVAFWCNPISGHNTLYWYLQNLGQGPELLIRYENEEAVDDSQLPKDRFSAERLKGVDSTLKIQPAELGDSAVYLCASSPGTGVGEQYFGPGTRLTVT.

As DNA, the CDR3 is TGTGCCAGCAGTCCTACAGGGGGCTACGAGCAGTACTTC. This translates into CASSPTGGYEQYF. The gene calls are TRBV2 and TRBJ2-7; TRBD1 matches at 8 bases. The CDR3 runs to 13 residues. V was pared by 5 bases and J by 3 bases, with 3 bases of the junction left unmatched. Looked up from germline, CDR1 is SNHLY and CDR2 is FYNNEI. Combining the CDR3 with reference TRBV2 and TRBJ2-7 gives the whole variable domain EPEVTQTPSHQVTQMGQEVILRCVPISNHLYFYWYRQILGQKVEFLVSFYNNEISEKSEIFDDQFSVERPDGSNFTLKIRSTKLEDSAMYFCASSPTGGYEQYFGPGTRLTVT.

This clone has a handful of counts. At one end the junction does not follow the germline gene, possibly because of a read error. DNA of the CDR3: TGTGCCAGTAGTGCGACAGGGGGCAAGCAGCCCCAGCATTTT. It yields the protein CASSATGGKQPQHF. V and J are TRBV19 and TRBJ1-5; 10 bases match TRBD1. Germline lookup yields CDR1 LNHDA and CDR2 SQIVND (reference sequence). This CDR3 spans 14 amino acids.

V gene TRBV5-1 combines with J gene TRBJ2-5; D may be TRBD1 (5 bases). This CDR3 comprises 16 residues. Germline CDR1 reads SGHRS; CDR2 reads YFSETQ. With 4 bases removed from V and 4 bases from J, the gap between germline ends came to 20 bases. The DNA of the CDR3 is TGCGCCAGCAGCAGGGGCACCACAATTGGTGGAGAGACCCAGTACTTC. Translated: CASSRGTTIGGETQYF.

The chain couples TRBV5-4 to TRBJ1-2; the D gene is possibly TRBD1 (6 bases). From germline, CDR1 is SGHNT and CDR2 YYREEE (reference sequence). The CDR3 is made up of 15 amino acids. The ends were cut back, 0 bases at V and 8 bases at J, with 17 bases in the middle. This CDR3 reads CASSLEGGGIRGYTF. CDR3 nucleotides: TGTGCCAGCAGCTTGGAGGGGGGAGGGATTCGCGGCTACACCTTC.

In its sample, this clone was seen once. In DNA form, the CDR3 reads TGTGCCACCAGCAGAGTTCCAGGAGGAACTGGCAATCAGCCCCAGCATTTT. It codes for CATSRVPGGTGNQPQHF. J is TRBJ1-5 and V is TRBV15; D gene ambiguous. From germline, CDR1 is LNHNV and CDR2 YYDKDF (reference sequence). V lost 1 base, J lost 2 bases, and 15 bases lay in between. This CDR3 spans 17 amino acids. Drawing the rest from reference TRBV15 and TRBJ1-5, the complete variable domain is DAMVIQNPRYQVTQFGKPVTLSCSQTLNHNVMYWYQQKSSQAPKLLFHYYDKDFNNEADTPDNFQSRRPNTSFCFLDIRSPGLGDTAMYLCATSRVPGGTGNQPQHFGDGTRLSIL.

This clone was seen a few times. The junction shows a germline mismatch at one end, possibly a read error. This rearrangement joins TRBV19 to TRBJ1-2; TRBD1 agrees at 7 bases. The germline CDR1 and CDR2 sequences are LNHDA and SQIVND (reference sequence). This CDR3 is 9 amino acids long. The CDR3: CASSPRGLF. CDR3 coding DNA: TGTGCCAGTTCTCCGAGGGGGCTCTTC.

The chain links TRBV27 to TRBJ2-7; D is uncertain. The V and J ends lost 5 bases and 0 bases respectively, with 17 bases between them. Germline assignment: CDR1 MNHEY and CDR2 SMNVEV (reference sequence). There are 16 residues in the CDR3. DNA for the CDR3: TGTGCCAGCAGTCCACCTGGCCGTGCTAGCTCCTACGAGCAGTACTTC. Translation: CASSPPGRASSYEQYF.